The 16 T cell receptor beta chains presented below share a single source sample, sequenced in a study of shared clonotypes between healthy human individuals (dated by TCRdb to about 2020). The library relied on the immunoSEQ multiplex PCR assay. TCRdb obtained this table from immuneACCESS and retained in-frame rearrangements with V and J assigned. These tables miss some clones; where compared with another copy, unresolved V genes account for less than half of the shortfall, and the remainder is unexplained. The sample table shows 2 million to 2.5 million clones, and more than 80% are seen once. The top ten hold about 0.41% of the sample. Sequencing was carried out using naive CD4+ T cells from PBMCs. In the paper's terms, the cell subset or site label means: CD45RA+ positively selected. These receptors all stem from a man aged 18 to 35 in good health. Some clones in this sample may be carry-over from other donors' samples.

This chain joins TRBV5-1 and TRBJ2-3; 8 bases align to TRBD2. Germline values: CDR1 SGHRS, CDR2 YFSETQ. The CDR3 is 15 amino acids. V lost 2 bases, J lost 0 bases, and 2 bases stayed unmatched. CDR3 protein: CASSFQRGSTDTQYF. The CDR3 DNA reads TGCGCCAGCAGCTTCCAGCGGGGGAGCACAGATACGCAGTATTTT. The complete variable domain, with remaining parts taken from reference TRBV5-1 and TRBJ2-3, reads KAGVTQTPRYLIKTRGQQVTLSCSPISGHRSVSWYQQTPGQGLQFLFEYFSETQRNKGNFPGRFSGRQFSNSRSEMNVSTLELGDSALYLCASSFQRGSTDTQYFGPGTRLTVL.

The chain employs TRBV19 and TRBJ1-1, with 7 bases that match TRBD1. This CDR3 has 14 amino acids. The germline CDR1 and CDR2 sequences are LNHDA and SQIVND (reference sequence). V shed 5 bases, J shed 6 bases, and the junction held 9 bases outside the gene matches. The CDR3 coding sequence is TGTGCCAGTAGTCCGGGACAGTTCATCGCTGAAGCTTTCTTT. Its protein is CASSPGQFIAEAFF.

The chain has TRBV19 and TRBJ2-7; D is ambiguous. This CDR3 is built from 14 residues. V lost 5 bases, J lost 2 bases, and 13 bases lay in between. The germline CDR1 and CDR2 sequences are LNHDA and SQIVND (reference sequence). The CDR3 loop reads CASSSNGIPYEQYF. CDR3 nucleotide sequence: TGTGCCAGTAGTTCTAACGGCATACCCTACGAGCAGTACTTC.

This chain joins TRBV20-1 and TRBJ2-5; TRBD2 might be the D (5 bases). V was pared by 7 bases and J by 4 bases, with 7 bases between. Germline V gene data show CDR1 as DFQATT and CDR2 as SNEGSKA (reference sequence). CDR3 length: 10 amino acids. In nucleotides, the CDR3 is TGCAGTGTAAGCGGAGAGACCCAGTACTTC. Translating gives CSVSGETQYF.

The chain recombines TRBV5-5 with TRBJ2-7, with D possibly being TRBD1 (6 bases). Germline-derived CDR1 and CDR2 are SGHKS and YYEKEE (reference sequence). Deletions cut 5 bases from V and 8 bases from J, with 14 bases between. CDR3 length: 12 amino acids. The CDR3 DNA reads TGTGCCAGCAGTTCTACAGGGAGTCAGCAGTACTTC. It translates to CASSSTGSQQYF.

In DNA form, the CDR3 reads TGTGCCAGCAAAACAGGGGGTTTCACTAATGAAAAACTGTTTTTT. Translated, it gives CASKTGGFTNEKLFF. This rearrangement joins TRBV28 to TRBJ1-4; TRBD1 aligns across 8 bases. Germline values: CDR1 MDHEN, CDR2 SYDVKM. V gave up 7 bases and J gave up 2 bases; unmatched junction bases: 6. This CDR3 is 15 amino acids long.

With regard to this clone: Other DNA sequences in this specimen translate into the identical CDR3. J is TRBJ2-5 and V is TRBV27, with a possible D match to TRBD1 (6 bases). Germline values: CDR1 MNHEY, CDR2 SMNVEV (reference sequence). V was cut by 8 bases and J by 5 bases, with 6 bases left in between. This CDR3 spans 10 amino acids. CDR3 protein: CASGGETQYF. CDR3 DNA: TGTGCCAGCGGGGGCGAGACCCAGTACTTC.

The chain joins TRBV4-1 to TRBJ2-7; the D is unclear. The CDR3 has 14 residues. Trimming pared 0 bases from V and 4 bases from J, leaving 10 bases between. CDR1 is MGHRA and CDR2 is YSYEKL in the germline V gene. CDR3 bases: TGCGCCAGCAGCCAAGATAGCCCACGATACGAGCAGTACTTC. Translating gives CASSQDSPRYEQYF.

This rearrangement joins TRBV28 to TRBJ1-2; 12 bases align to TRBD1. The V segment lost 6 bases and the J segment 4 bases; nucleotides outside the gene matches: 12. This CDR3 spans 17 amino acids. Germline lookup yields CDR1 MDHEN and CDR2 SYDVKM. In DNA form, the CDR3 reads TGTGCCAGCAGCCTGGCTTCCCGGGACAGGGGGCCCTATGGCTACACCTTC. Protein product: CASSLASRDRGPYGYTF.

This chain uses TRBV6-1 with TRBJ2-7; D may correspond to TRBD1 or TRBD2 (5 bases each). The V and J ends lost 4 bases and 2 bases respectively, with 12 bases between them. Germline-derived CDR1 and CDR2 are MNHNS and SASEGT. This CDR3 contains 14 residues. The CDR3 is CASSGARGPYEQYF. CDR3 DNA sequence: TGTGCCAGCAGTGGCGCTAGGGGACCCTACGAGCAGTACTTC.

The chain uses TRBV30 and TRBJ1-2, with D uncertain. V was trimmed by 2 bases and J by 4 bases, leaving 17 bases between them. Germline CDR1 reads GTSNPN; CDR2 reads SVGIG (reference sequence). The CDR3 is 15 residues long. As DNA, the CDR3 is TGTGCCTGGAGTAGAGCAGCCCGGCCCTGCTATGGCTACACCTTC. Its translation is CAWSRAARPCYGYTF. The variable domain in full, with the rest retrieved from reference TRBV30 and TRBJ1-2, is SQTIHQWPATLVQPVGSPLSLECTVEGTSNPNLYWYRQAAGRGLQLLFYSVGIGQISSEVPQNLSASRPQDRQFILSSKKLLLSDSGFYLCAWSRAARPCYGYTFGSGTRLTVV.

The chain employs TRBV5-1 and TRBJ2-1, with TRBD2 as a possible D gene (6 bases). V was trimmed by 4 bases and J by 6 bases, leaving 14 bases between them. This CDR3 spans 14 amino acids. CDR1 and CDR2 from the germline V gene are SGHRS and YFSETQ. The CDR3 sequence is CASSPGDLPNEQFF. The CDR3 coding sequence is TGCGCCAGCAGCCCGGGGGACCTCCCCAATGAGCAGTTCTTC. The entire variable domain, with the rest obtained from reference TRBV5-1 and TRBJ2-1, is as follows: KAGVTQTPRYLIKTRGQQVTLSCSPISGHRSVSWYQQTPGQGLQFLFEYFSETQRNKGNFPGRFSGRQFSNSRSEMNVSTLELGDSALYLCASSPGDLPNEQFFGPGTRLTVL.

The chain carries TRBV5-8 and TRBJ2-7; tentatively, D is TRBD1 (6 bases). The CDR3 runs 12 residues. The germline gives CDR1 SGHTS, CDR2 YDEGEE. Between the trimmed V and J ends, which lost 9 bases and 5 bases, there was a span of 15 bases. In nucleotides, the CDR3 is TGTGCCATTTTAAGGGGGATCGACGAGCAGTACTTC. Its translation: CAILRGIDEQYF.

V and J are TRBV19 and TRBJ1-5, with D tentatively TRBD1 (6 bases). Germline CDR1 and CDR2: LNHDA and SQIVND (reference sequence). CDR3 size: 16 residues. The V end lost 3 bases, the J end lost 2 bases, and 14 bases lay between the germline ends. This CDR3 is CASSIKEGVGNQPQHF. In DNA, the CDR3 is TGTGCCAGTAGTATTAAGGAGGGGGTGGGCAATCAGCCCCAGCATTTT.

The chain joins TRBV28 to TRBJ2-2, with a weak D call TRBD2 (5 bases). V gave up 6 bases and J gave up 6 bases, with 17 bases separating them. Germline CDR1 reads MDHEN; CDR2 reads SYDVKM. The CDR3 covers 15 residues. The CDR3 loop is CASSTPGVGPGELFF. CDR3 DNA: TGTGCCAGCAGCACCCCCGGGGTGGGCCCCGGGGAGCTGTTTTTT. The variable domain in full, completed from reference TRBV28 and TRBJ2-2, reads DVKVTQSSRYLVKRTGEKVFLECVQDMDHENMFWYRQDPGLGLRLIYFSYDVKMKEKGDIPEGYSVSREKKERFSLILESASTNQTSMYLCASSTPGVGPGELFFGEGSRLTVL.

In DNA, the CDR3 is TGCGCCAGCAGCTCCGGGACAGGGGAAACTGAAGCTTTCTTT. Protein: CASSSGTGETEAFF. The V call is TRBV5-1, the J call TRBJ1-1; TRBD1 matches 10 bases. V shed 3 bases and J 5 bases; nucleotides not matched to a gene: 4. The CDR3 loop spans 14 amino acids. Germline loops: CDR1 SGHRS, CDR2 YFSETQ.